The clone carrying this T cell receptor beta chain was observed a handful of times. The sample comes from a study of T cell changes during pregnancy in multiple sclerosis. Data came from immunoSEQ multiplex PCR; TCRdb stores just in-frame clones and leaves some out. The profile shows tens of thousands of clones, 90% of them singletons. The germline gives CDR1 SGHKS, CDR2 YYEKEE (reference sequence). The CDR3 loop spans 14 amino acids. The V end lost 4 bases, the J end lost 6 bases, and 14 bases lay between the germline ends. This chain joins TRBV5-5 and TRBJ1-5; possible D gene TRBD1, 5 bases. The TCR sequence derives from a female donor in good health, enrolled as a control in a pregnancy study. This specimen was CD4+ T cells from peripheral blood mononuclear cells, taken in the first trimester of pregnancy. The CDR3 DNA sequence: TGTGCCAGCAGCCTCAAGGTGGGGCCTCAGCCCCAGCATTTT. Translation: CASSLKVGPQPQHF.